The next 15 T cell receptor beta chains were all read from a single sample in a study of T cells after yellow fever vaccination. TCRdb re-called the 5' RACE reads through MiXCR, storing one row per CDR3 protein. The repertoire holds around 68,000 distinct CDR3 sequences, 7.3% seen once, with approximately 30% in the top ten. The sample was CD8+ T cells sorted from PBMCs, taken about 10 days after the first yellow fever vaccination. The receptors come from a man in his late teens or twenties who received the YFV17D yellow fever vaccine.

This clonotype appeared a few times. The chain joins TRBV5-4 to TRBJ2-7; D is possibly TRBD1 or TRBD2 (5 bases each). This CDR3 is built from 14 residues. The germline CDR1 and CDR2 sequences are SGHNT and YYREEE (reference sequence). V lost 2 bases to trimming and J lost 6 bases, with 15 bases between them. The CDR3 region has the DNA TGTGCCAGCAGCTTCTTCGGGGCTGGGGGCGAGCAGTACTTC. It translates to CASSFFGAGGEQYF.

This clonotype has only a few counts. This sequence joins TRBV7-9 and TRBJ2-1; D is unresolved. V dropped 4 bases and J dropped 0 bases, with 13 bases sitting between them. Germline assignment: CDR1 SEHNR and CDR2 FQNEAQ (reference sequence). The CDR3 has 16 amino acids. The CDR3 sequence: CASSSGATHSYNEQFF. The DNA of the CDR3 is TGTGCCAGCAGCTCCGGCGCTACTCACTCCTACAATGAGCAGTTCTTC.

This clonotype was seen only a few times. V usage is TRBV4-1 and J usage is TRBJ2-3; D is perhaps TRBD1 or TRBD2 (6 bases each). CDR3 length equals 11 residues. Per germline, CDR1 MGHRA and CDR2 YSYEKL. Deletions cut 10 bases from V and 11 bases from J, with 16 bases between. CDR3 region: CAIDSGALQYF. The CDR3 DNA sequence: TGCGCCATCGATTCGGGGGCCCTGCAGTATTTT.

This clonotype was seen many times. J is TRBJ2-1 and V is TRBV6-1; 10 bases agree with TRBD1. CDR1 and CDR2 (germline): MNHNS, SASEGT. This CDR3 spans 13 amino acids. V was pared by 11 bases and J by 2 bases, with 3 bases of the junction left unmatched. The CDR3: CASGQGAYNEQFF. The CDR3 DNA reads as TGTGCCTCAGGACAGGGGGCCTACAATGAGCAGTTCTTC.

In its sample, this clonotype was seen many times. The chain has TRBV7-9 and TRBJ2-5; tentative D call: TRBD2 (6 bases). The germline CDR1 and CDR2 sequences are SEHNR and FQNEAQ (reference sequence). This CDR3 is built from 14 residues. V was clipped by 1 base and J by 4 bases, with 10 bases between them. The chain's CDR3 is CASSLGLVRETQYF. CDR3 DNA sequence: TGTGCCAGCAGCTTAGGACTAGTTCGAGAGACCCAGTACTTC.

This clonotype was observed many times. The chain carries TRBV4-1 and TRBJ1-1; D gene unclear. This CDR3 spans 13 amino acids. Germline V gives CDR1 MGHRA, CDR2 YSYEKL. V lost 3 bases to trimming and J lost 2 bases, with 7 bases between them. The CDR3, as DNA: TGCGCCAGCAGCCATCCCGCCAACACTGAAGCTTTCTTT. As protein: CASSHPANTEAFF.

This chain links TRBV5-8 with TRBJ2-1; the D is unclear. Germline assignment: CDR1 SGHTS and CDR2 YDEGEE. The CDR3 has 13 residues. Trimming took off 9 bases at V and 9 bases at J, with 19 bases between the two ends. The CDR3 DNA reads TGTGCCATCAGGCCCTGGCGCTTAGTTGAGCAGTTCTTC. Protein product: CAIRPWRLVEQFF.

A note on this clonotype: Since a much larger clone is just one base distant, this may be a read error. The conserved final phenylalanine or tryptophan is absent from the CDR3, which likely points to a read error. CDR3 loop: CASSAGDSSTDTQYY. DNA of the CDR3: TGTGCCAGCAGTGCTGGGGACTCAAGCACAGATACGCAGTATTAT. This chain joins TRBV28 and TRBJ2-3; D is perhaps TRBD2 (6 bases). Germline V gene sequence: CDR1 MDHEN, CDR2 SYDVKM. CDR3 length equals 15 residues. V was clipped by 5 bases and J by 0 bases, with 12 bases between them.

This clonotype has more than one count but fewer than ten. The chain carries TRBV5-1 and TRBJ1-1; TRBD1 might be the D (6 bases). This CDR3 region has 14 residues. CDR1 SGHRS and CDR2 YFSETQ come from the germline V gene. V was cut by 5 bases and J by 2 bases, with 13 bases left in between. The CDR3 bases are TGCGCCAGCAGAGTCGACAGGAGTAACACTGAAGCTTTCTTT. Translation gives CASRVDRSNTEAFF.

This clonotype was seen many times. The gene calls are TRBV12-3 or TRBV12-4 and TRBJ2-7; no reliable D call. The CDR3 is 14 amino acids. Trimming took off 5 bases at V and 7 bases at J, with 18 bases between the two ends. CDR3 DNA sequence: TGTGCCAGCAGTCTCTTCGGCGGTTCGTATGAGCAGTACGTC. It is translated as CASSLFGGSYEQYV.

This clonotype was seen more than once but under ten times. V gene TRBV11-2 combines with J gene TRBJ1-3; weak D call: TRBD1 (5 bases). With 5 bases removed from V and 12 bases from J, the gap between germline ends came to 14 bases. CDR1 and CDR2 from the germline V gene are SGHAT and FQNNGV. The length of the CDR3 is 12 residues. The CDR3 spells CASSLGLLGIYF. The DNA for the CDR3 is TGTGCCAGCAGCCTGGGACTTTTGGGCATATATTTT.

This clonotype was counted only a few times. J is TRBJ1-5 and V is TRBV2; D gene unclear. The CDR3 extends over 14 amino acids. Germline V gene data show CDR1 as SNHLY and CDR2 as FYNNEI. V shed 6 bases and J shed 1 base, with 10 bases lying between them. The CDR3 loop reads CASRETESNQPQHF. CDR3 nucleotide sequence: TGTGCCAGCAGGGAGACGGAGAGCAATCAGCCCCAGCATTTT. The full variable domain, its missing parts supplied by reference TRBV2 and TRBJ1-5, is EPEVTQTPSHQVTQMGQEVILRCVPISNHLYFYWYRQILGQKVEFLVSFYNNEISEKSEIFDDQFSVERPDGSNFTLKIRSTKLEDSAMYFCASRETESNQPQHFGDGTRLSIL.

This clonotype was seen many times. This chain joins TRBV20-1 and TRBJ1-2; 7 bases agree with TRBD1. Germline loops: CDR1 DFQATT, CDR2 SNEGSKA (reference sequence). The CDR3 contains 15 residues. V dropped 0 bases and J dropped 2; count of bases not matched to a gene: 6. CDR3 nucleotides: TGCAGTGCTAGAGATTCGGCACAGGGGAACTATGGCTACACCTTC. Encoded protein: CSARDSAQGNYGYTF.

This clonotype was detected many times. CDR3: CSVRDTNTEAFF. The CDR3 DNA follows: TGCAGCGTCCGGGACACGAACACTGAAGCTTTCTTT. The chain has TRBV29-1 and TRBJ1-1, with D possibly matching TRBD1 (6 bases). This CDR3 spans 12 amino acids. The germline V gene has CDR1 SQVTM and CDR2 ANQGSEA. V lost 6 bases, J lost 1 base, and 9 bases lay in between.

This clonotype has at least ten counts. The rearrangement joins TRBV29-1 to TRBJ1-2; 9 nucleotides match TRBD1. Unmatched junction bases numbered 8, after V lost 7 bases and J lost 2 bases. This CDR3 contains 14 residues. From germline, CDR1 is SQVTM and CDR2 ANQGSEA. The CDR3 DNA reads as TGCAGCGCGACTGGCGGGACAGGGAACTATGGCTACACCTTC. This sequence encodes CSATGGTGNYGYTF.